This T cell receptor beta chain derives from a study of cytomegalovirus exposure and HLA in healthy donors. In the PCR, 60 Vbeta and 13 Jbeta primers were used. Sequenced by immunoSEQ multiplex PCR; TCRdb stores in-frame clones only, minus some. The sample has under 150,000 clones; roughly 78% are singletons. Germline CDR1 is LGHNA and CDR2 is YSLEER. The CDR3 extends over 16 amino acids. With V trimmed by 1 base and J by 0 bases, 3 bases remained unmatched. Findings of the study overall: Within a later analysis, the majority of CMV-associated TCR beta chains appeared HLA-restricted. Earlier analysis found most TCR beta V segments productive about 87% or about 30% of the time. It was 160 or so TCR beta chains that were listed as cytomegalovirus-associated. The availability of immune exposure information extended only to CMV serostatus.

With respect to this clone: Its antigen is unknown.

This sequence joins TRBV4-3 and TRBJ2-3, with 8 bases matching TRBD2. What was sequenced was PBMCs. This sequence originates from a man younger than 40 in good health and CMV-seronegative. The CDR3 protein is CASSQGSGTSTDTQYF. For the CDR3, the DNA is TGCGCCAGCAGCCAAGGTAGCGGGACTAGCACAGATACGCAGTATTTT.